A single T cell receptor beta chain is shown here with its context. The sample belongs to a study of blood T cell repertoires in COVID-19. About the study: Donors in the United States, Italy and Spain gave samples during acute or convalescent COVID-19. PBMCs, B-cell-depleted T cells, or T cells were the source of the cDNA or gDNA that made up the material.

The CDR3 runs to 16 residues. The V gene end was trimmed by 5 bases and the J gene end by 4 bases; junction bases not matched to a gene: 7. Germline V gene sequence: CDR1 SGHVS, CDR2 FNYEAQ. Seattle's cohort entered during active infection and was followed longitudinally. TCRdb keeps only in-frame clones here, not all; method: immunoSEQ multiplex PCR. Among approximately 230,000 clones, approximately 90% were seen once, and the ten largest hold 6% to 6.5%. The sequence came from a woman aged 25 to 39 with COVID-19, enrolled during active disease. The sequenced sample consisted of peripheral blood. The chain recombines TRBV7-6 with TRBJ2-3; TRBD2 aligns across 12 bases. The CDR3 sequence: CASSPRLAGAADTQYF. The CDR3 coding sequence is TGTGCCAGCAGCCCCAGACTAGCGGGGGCCGCAGATACGCAGTATTTT.